The T cell receptor (beta chain) under discussion was sequenced for a study of CD8 T cells in ankylosing spondylitis. One entry per CDR3 protein results from TCRdb running MiXCR on the 5' RACE reads. The sample yields some 130,000 distinct CDR3 sequences, just under 7.5% seen once. The V end was cut by 3 bases, the J end by 2 bases, with 10 bases between. Looked up from germline, CDR1 is SEHNR and CDR2 is FQNEAQ (reference sequence). The CDR3 runs 15 residues. This clonotype was picked up many times. The sequenced sample was blood, either unsorted or a sorted T cell fraction (not recorded which). The chain joins TRBV7-9 to TRBJ2-2; a weak D match, TRBD2 (5 bases). The clonotype originates from a female donor with ankylosing spondylitis or in good health (not recorded which). CDR3 bases: TGTGCCAGCAGCTTGTGGACTCAAAACACCGGGGAGCTGTTTTTT. Amino acids: CASSLWTQNTGELFF.